These T cell receptor beta chains were read from a single sample in a study of PD-1 blockade in classical Hodgkin lymphoma. Data came from immunoSEQ multiplex PCR; TCRdb stores just in-frame clones and leaves some out. The sample has approximately 100,000 clones; 83% are singletons. The sample consisted of peripheral blood mononuclear cells (PBMCs), taken before the fourth cycle of nivolumab. The origin of the receptors is a human donor with classical Hodgkin lymphoma. The CDR3 runs from the conserved cysteine through the conserved F or W. The D gene is left open where the match is weak. Rows give clone size only sometimes, using once, few, many, or a class for an expanded clone.

d_gene	v_gene	abundance	j_gene	CDR3nt	CDR3aa
TRBD2	TRBV9	.	TRBJ2-1	TGTGCCAGCAGCGTAGTAGGGACTAGCGGATTCTCCTACAATGAGCAGTTCTTC	CASSVVGTSGFSYNEQFF
.	TRBV5-1	.	TRBJ1-1	TGCGCCAGCAGTGGCAGGGGAGGCTTGAACACTGAAGCTTTCTTT	CASSGRGGLNTEAFF
.	TRBV9	.	TRBJ1-2	TGTGCCAGCAGCGAACAGGGTACTTCCTATGGCTACACCTTC	CASSEQGTSYGYTF
TRBD2	TRBV14	.	TRBJ2-1	TGTGCCAGCAGCCTTGGACTAGCGGATTACAATGAGCAGTTCTTC	CASSLGLADYNEQFF
.	TRBV7-2	.	TRBJ1-2	TGTGCCAGCAGCCCCCGGGGCACGAATGGCTACACCTTC	CASSPRGTNGYTF
TRBD1	TRBV6-4	.	TRBJ1-1	TGTGCCAGCAAGGCCCAGGGGGAGAACACTGAAGCTTTCTTT	CASKAQGENTEAFF
.	TRBV6-1	once	TRBJ2-7	TGTGCCAGCAGTGACTGGCAAATCCACGAGCAGTACTTC	CASSDWQIHEQYF
.	TRBV19	.	TRBJ2-7	TGTGCCAGTAGTAAGCCGGGCACCGCCTACGAGCAGTACTTC	CASSKPGTAYEQYF
.	TRBV27	.	TRBJ2-3	TGTGCCAGCAGATTATCAGTGGGTACGCAGTATTTT	CASRLSVGTQYF
.	TRBV19	.	TRBJ1-1	TGTGCCACCCTTGGACGGGCTTCTCTCGGCACTGAAGCTTTCTTT	CATLGRASLGTEAFF
.	TRBV10-3	once	TRBJ2-1	TGTGCCATCAGTGAGTCGACTAGCAATGAGCAGTTCTTC	CAISESTSNEQFF
TRBD2	TRBV19	.	TRBJ2-1	TGTGCCAGTAAGTCGTCGAGCGGGAGCGCTTACAATGAGCAGTTCTTC	CASKSSSGSAYNEQFF
.	TRBV2	once	TRBJ2-1	TGTGCCAGCAGCGACCCATCAGGTCCTTCCTACAATGAGCAGTTCTTC	CASSDPSGPSYNEQFF
.	TRBV19	.	TRBJ2-7	TGTGCCAGTAGTATCAAAGCGCGGAGTCAGAACTACGAGCAGTACTTC	CASSIKARSQNYEQYF
.	TRBV6-6	.	TRBJ2-1	TGTGCCAGCAGTCAAGACCCCAGGGTTGAGCAGTTCTTC	CASSQDPRVEQFF
.	TRBV2	.	TRBJ1-2	TGTGCCAGCAGTGCACAGACAGGCCGCTATGGCTACACCTTC	CASSAQTGRYGYTF
.	TRBV7-9	.	TRBJ2-7	TGTGCCAGCAGCTTAGGGTGGGAGGTCTACGAGCAGTACTTC	CASSLGWEVYEQYF
.	TRBV11-2	.	TRBJ1-2	TGTGCCAGCAGCCCATACAGGTTTATCTATGGCTACACCTTC	CASSPYRFIYGYTF
.	TRBV4-3	once	TRBJ1-1	TGCGCCAGCAGCCAAGGCGCAGCGGTGAACACTGAAGCTTTCTTT	CASSQGAAVNTEAFF
.	TRBV4-2	once	TRBJ2-4	TGTGCCAGCAGCCAAGTGGGAGGGAGGGGGGCCAAAAACATTCAGTACTTC	CASSQVGGRGAKNIQYF
TRBD2	TRBV30	.	TRBJ2-3	TGTGCCTGGAGTCTAACACTAGCGGGGAGCACAGATACGCAGTATTTT	CAWSLTLAGSTDTQYF
.	TRBV2	.	TRBJ1-3	TGTGCCAGCAGTGAAATTGTTGACGGGGTAACTCTCTCTGGAAACACCATATATTTT	CASSEIVDGVTLSGNTIYF
TRBD2	TRBV19	once	TRBJ2-3	TGTGCCAGTAGTATAGTAACTAGCGGGAGTTATACGCAGTATTTT	CASSIVTSGSYTQYF
TRBD1	TRBV30	.	TRBJ2-3	TGTGCCTGGAGTGCCTCCGGGACAGGGTTGGGAACAGATACGCAGTATTTT	CAWSASGTGLGTDTQYF
.	TRBV28	few	TRBJ2-7	TGTGCCAGCAGTCCCCCCCCTCCCCAATACGAGCAGTACTTC	CASSPPPPQYEQYF